The text below deals with one TCR beta chain. The protocol was immunoSEQ multiplex PCR, while the TCRdb copy is restricted to in-frame clones and leaves out a portion. This sample carries 150,000 to 200,000 clones, around 94% of them seen once, and the ten largest clones take approximately 4.8%. The data were taken from a study of T cell responses to AZD1222 COVID-19 vaccine. Germline lookup yields CDR1 GTSNPN and CDR2 SVGIG (reference sequence). Trimming took off 5 bases at V and 3 bases at J, with 11 bases between the two ends. The CDR3 is 13 residues long. V and J are TRBV30 and TRBJ1-3; the D is unclear. The specimen comprised peripheral blood, sampled 28 days after the second AZD1222 dose. This TCR was sampled from an adult who received the AZD1222 COVID-19 vaccine. The CDR3 is CAWADLGGNTIYF. The DNA of the CDR3 is TGTGCCTGGGCGGACCTTGGTGGAAACACCATATATTTT.